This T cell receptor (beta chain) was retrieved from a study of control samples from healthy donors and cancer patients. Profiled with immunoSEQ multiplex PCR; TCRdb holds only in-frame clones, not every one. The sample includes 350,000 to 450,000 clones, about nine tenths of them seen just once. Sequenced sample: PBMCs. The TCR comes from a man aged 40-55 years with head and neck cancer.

This chain's CDR3 is CASSLPDREINEQFF. DNA of the CDR3: TGTGCCAGCAGCTTACCGGACAGGGAGATAAATGAGCAGTTCTTC. The chain has TRBV11-2 and TRBJ2-1; 8 nucleotides align to TRBD1. Germline lookup yields CDR1 SGHAT and CDR2 FQNNGV. The V and J ends lost 2 bases and 7 bases, in that order; junction bases with no gene match: 7. CDR3 length equals 15 residues.